This is a list of T cell receptor beta chains from one sample in a study of T cell responses to AZD1222 COVID-19 vaccine. TCRdb's copy holds only in-frame clones and misses some; the assay was immunoSEQ multiplex PCR. The table records 100,000 to 120,000 clones, about nine tenths of them present only once. The sample in question was peripheral blood, obtained 28 days after the second AZD1222 dose. Every receptor here comes from an adult who received the AZD1222 COVID-19 vaccine. The CDR3 runs from the conserved cysteine through the conserved F or W. The D gene is left open where the match is weak. Part of the rows lack a size; the others show once, few, many or a class for expanded clones.

TRBJ1-5	.	.	TRBV7-2	TGTGCCAGCAGCTCAACAGGAGACAATCAGCCCCAGCATTTT	CASSSTGDNQPQHF
TRBJ1-1	.	TRBD1	TRBV7-2	TGTGCCAGCAGCCCACAGGGGGGAGGGAACACTGAAGCTTTCTTT	CASSPQGGGNTEAFF
TRBJ2-1	.	.	TRBV4-3	TGCGCCAGCAGCCAAACGGCTAGCGTATCGGCTGAGCAGTTCTTC	CASSQTASVSAEQFF
TRBJ2-3	.	.	TRBV7-6	TGTGCCAGCAGCTCTATGGGGGCTAGCACAGATACGCAGTATTTT	CASSSMGASTDTQYF
TRBJ1-1	.	.	TRBV3-1/TRBV3-2	TGTGCCAGCAGCCAGCCAAGCGGGCGGATGAACACTGAAGCTTTCTTT	CASSQPSGRMNTEAFF
TRBJ2-3	few	TRBD2	TRBV15	TGTGCCACGTGGCTAGCGGGGGGCACAGATACGCAGTATTTT	CATWLAGGTDTQYF
TRBJ1-1	.	TRBD1	TRBV27	TGTGCCAGCAGTTCGATAGACAGGGCTGAAGCTTTCTTT	CASSSIDRAEAFF
TRBJ1-2	.	.	TRBV5-4	TGTGCCAGCAGTATCGAATACGAATATGGCTACACCTTC	CASSIEYEYGYTF
TRBJ2-2	.	TRBD2	TRBV5-8	TGTGCCAGCGCCCGGCTAGCGGGGGGTAACATCCCCGGGGAGCTGTTTTTT	CASARLAGGNIPGELFF
TRBJ2-2	.	.	TRBV7-9	TGTGCCAGCAGCCCGCAGGTCGGGGAGCTGTTTTTT	CASSPQVGELFF
TRBJ1-2	.	.	TRBV11-1	TGTGCCAGCAGCTCCGGGTCATATGGCTACACCTTC	CASSSGSYGYTF
TRBJ2-3	once	.	TRBV2	TGTGCCAGCAGCAGGACTCTAGATACGCAGTATTTT	CASSRTLDTQYF
TRBJ2-7	.	TRBD1	TRBV7-2	TGTGCCAGCACACAATCCGGGACAGGGGTCGAGCAGTACTTC	CASTQSGTGVEQYF